This passage covers 5 T cell receptor beta chains from one sample sequenced in a study of blood T cells in healthy people across ages. Using a J-beta primer mix together with a sample-barcoded 5' primer, a second PCR was run for 7 to 11 cycles. Via MiXCR, TCRdb re-called the 5' RACE reads, giving one row per CDR3 protein. The sample consists of some 860,000 distinct CDR3 sequences, roughly 50% of them appearing once. Sequences were obtained from blood. The receptor set was obtained from a middle-aged man in good health.

The rearrangement links TRBV7-2 to TRBJ2-5; D remains ambiguous. CDR1 is SGHTA, CDR2 FQGNSA, per germline. The CDR3 length is 14 residues. The V end was cut by 2 bases, the J end by 3 bases, with 10 bases between. DNA of the CDR3: TGTGCCAGCAGCTTACGGTGGGCAGAAGAGACCCAGTACTTC. Its translation: CASSLRWAEETQYF.

This clonotype was detected a few times. The V and J genes are TRBV5-5 and TRBJ1-4; no firm D call. CDR3 size: 14 residues. Trimming pared 4 bases from V and 7 bases from J, leaving 14 bases between. Germline V gene sequence: CDR1 SGHKS, CDR2 YYEKEE (reference sequence). The CDR3 coding sequence is TGTGCCAGCAGCCCCGATAGCGGCGGTGAAAAACTGTTTTTT. This gives the protein CASSPDSGGEKLFF. Full variable domain (missing parts from reference TRBV5-5 and TRBJ1-4): DAGVTQSPTHLIKTRGQQVTLRCSPISGHKSVSWYQQVLGQGPQFIFQYYEKEERGRGNFPDRFSARQFPNYSSELNVNALLLGDSALYLCASSPDSGGEKLFFGSGTQLSVL.

V and J are TRBV20-1 and TRBJ1-1; D perhaps matches TRBD1 (5 bases). Per germline, CDR1 DFQATT and CDR2 SNEGSKA (reference sequence). The V gene lost 4 bases and the J gene lost 0 bases, with 15 bases spanning the gap. The CDR3 consists of 15 residues. CDR3 nucleotide sequence: TGCAGTGCTACAGACATACGACAGCTGAACACTGAAGCTTTCTTT. This codes for CSATDIRQLNTEAFF.

The chain joins TRBV6-6 to TRBJ2-7, with a tentative D call TRBD2 (5 bases). The ends were cut back, 0 bases at V and 2 bases at J, with 14 bases in the middle. The CDR3 is made up of 16 amino acids. In germline, CDR1 is MNHNY, CDR2 SVGAGI (reference sequence). DNA for the CDR3: TGTGCCAGCAGTTACTCGACGGGTTCGGGAACCTACGAGCAGTACTTC. Translation: CASSYSTGSGTYEQYF.

The gene calls are TRBV9 and TRBJ2-1; 7 bases are a match to TRBD2. CDR1 SGDLS and CDR2 YYNGEE come from the germline V gene. This CDR3 comprises 16 residues. With V trimmed by 4 bases and J by 3 bases, 10 bases remained unmatched. The CDR3 nucleotides are TGTGCCAGCAGCCAGATTAGGGCTAGCGGCTACAATGAGCAGTTCTTC. Protein product: CASSQIRASGYNEQFF.